This TCR beta chain is from a study of a mutant IDH1 vaccine in newly diagnosed glioma. Study background: Therapy received beforehand was radiotherapy, temozolomide, or both, with most patients given both.

Time point meaning: week 23, last vaccination. The investigators gave 300 ug of mutant IDH1 20-mer peptide in each vaccine dose, together with topical imiquimod. Germline V gene sequence: CDR1 LNHDA, CDR2 SQIVND (reference sequence). The CDR3 sequence is 15 residues long. Trimming stripped 6 bases from V and 5 bases from J, with 20 bases between. Clones were read by immunoSEQ multiplex PCR, and TCRdb kept only the in-frame ones, dropping some. The sample consists of about 55,000 clones, about 80% of them appearing once. Points on this clone: Its antigen is unknown.

The chain employs TRBV19 and TRBJ2-7, with D tentatively TRBD1 (6 bases). The sample consisted of PBMCs, taken from a glioma patient whose treatment included an IDH1 peptide vaccine. The sequence was obtained from a man in his forties with glioma. CDR3 in DNA: TGTGCCAGTAGCCCCAGGGGATCACGAGGGCACGAGCAGTACTTC. It is translated as CASSPRGSRGHEQYF.